The 9 T cell receptor beta chains in this list originate from one sample, sequenced in a study of vaccination and CD4 T cells after COVID-19. Regarding time point: late sampling 161 to 241 days after vaccination in three convalescent patients. The sample's treatment: approximately nine-day PBMC culture with coronavirus spike peptide pools or control peptides (ViraFEST assay). These receptors have no known antigen. The Oncomine TCR Beta short-read assay sequenced DNA from cultured CD4+ T cells. From the PCR reads, TCRdb called clonotypes with MiXCR, one entry per CDR3 protein. The data contain fewer than 30,000 distinct CDR3 sequences, approximately 40% of them singletons. The source material was CD4+ T cells from blood, cultured in vitro, sampled about 7 months after SARS-CoV-2 vaccination. Receptor source: a human donor who had recovered from COVID-19.

This clonotype was seen a handful of times. The gene calls are TRBV19 and TRBJ1-6; 9 bases agree with TRBD1. The CDR3 has 15 amino acids. V was clipped by 6 bases and J by 9 bases; unmatched bases: 9. CDR1 is LNHDA and CDR2 is SQIVND in the germline V gene (reference sequence). CDR3 sequence: CASSRRDRVGSPLHF. The DNA of the CDR3 is TGTGCCAGTAGCCGCCGGGACAGGGTCGGTTCACCCCTCCACTTT. Full variable domain (remainder filled in from reference TRBV19 and TRBJ1-6): DGGITQSPKYLFRKEGQNVTLSCEQNLNHDAMYWYRQDPGQGLRLIYYSQIVNDFQKGDIAEGYSVSREKKESFPLTVTSAQKNPTAFYLCASSRRDRVGSPLHFGNGTRLTVT.

This chain joins TRBV10-3 and TRBJ2-7; TRBD1 agrees at 8 bases. V lost 6 bases to trimming and J lost 3 bases; unmatched junction nucleotides: 7. The CDR3 spans 14 residues. Germline loops: CDR1 ENHRY, CDR2 SYGVKD. CDR3 amino acids: CAIRDGTGGYEQYF. In nucleotides, the CDR3 is TGTGCCATCAGAGACGGGACAGGAGGCTACGAGCAGTACTTC.

This clonotype has more than one count but fewer than ten. The CDR3 region has the DNA TGCAGTGCTAGAGATGTTATCCGCGGGAGAGCGTACGAGCAGTACTTC. It yields the protein CSARDVIRGRAYEQYF. The rearrangement uses TRBV20-1 and TRBJ2-7; 7 bases agree with TRBD2. The V gene's germline CDR1 is DFQATT and CDR2 SNEGSKA (reference sequence). Losses at the gene ends were 0 bases for V and 4 bases for J; bases not matched to a gene: 12. This CDR3 has 16 amino acids.

This clonotype turned up a few times. The chain employs TRBV7-2 and TRBJ2-5, with 12 positions matching TRBD2. This CDR3 is built from 16 residues. The V and J ends lost 4 bases and 3 bases, in that order; junction bases with no gene match: 6. Germline V lookup: CDR1 SGHTA, CDR2 FQGNSA. This CDR3 is CASSSGLAGLEETQYF. The CDR3, as DNA: TGTGCCAGCAGCTCGGGACTAGCGGGTTTAGAAGAGACCCAGTACTTC. Full variable domain (remainder filled in from reference TRBV7-2 and TRBJ2-5): GAGVSQSPSNKVTEKGKDVELRCDPISGHTALYWYRQSLGQGLEFLIYFQGNSAPDKSGLPSDRFSAERTGGSVSTLTIQRTQQEDSAVYLCASSSGLAGLEETQYFGPGTRLLVL.

In this sample, this clonotype turned up a few times. The J gene is TRBJ2-3, the V gene TRBV5-4; no clear D. CDR3 length equals 15 residues. With 4 bases removed from V and 2 bases from J, the gap between germline ends came to 14 bases. Looked up from germline, CDR1 is SGHNT and CDR2 is YYREEE (reference sequence). The DNA for the CDR3 is TGTGCCAGCAGCGGACCCGTGAGGAACACAGATACGCAGTATTTT. Translation gives CASSGPVRNTDTQYF.

The chain couples TRBV2 to TRBJ1-5; 7 nucleotides align to TRBD1. CDR1 is SNHLY and CDR2 is FYNNEI in the germline V gene. The trim removed 5 bases at V and 1 base at J, leaving 2 bases unmatched. The CDR3 is 14 residues long. The CDR3: CASSPTGSNQPQHF. The CDR3 DNA follows: TGTGCCAGCAGTCCGACAGGGAGCAATCAGCCCCAGCATTTT.

V gene TRBV21-1 combines with J gene TRBJ1-1. TRBV21-1 counts as a pseudogene. The CDR3 is 14 residues long. The CDR3 coding sequence is TGTGCCAGCAGCGAAAGGACGGGTAACACTGAAGCTTTCTTT. Translated, it gives CASSERTGNTEAFF.

V gene TRBV5-1 combines with J gene TRBJ2-5; the D gene is possibly TRBD1 (6 bases). CDR3 length: 15 residues. Trimming cost V 4 bases and J 0 bases, with 13 bases left between them. Germline-derived CDR1 and CDR2 are SGHRS and YFSETQ. The CDR3 DNA sequence: TGCGCCAGCAGCGGGGGCCAGGGCTACCAAGAGACCCAGTACTTC. As protein: CASSGGQGYQETQYF.

This clonotype has more than one count but fewer than ten. The chain carries TRBV6-1 and TRBJ2-4; possible D gene TRBD2, 6 bases. V lost 7 bases to trimming and J lost 8 bases, with 15 bases between them. The CDR3 contains 13 residues. CDR1 MNHNS and CDR2 SASEGT come from the germline V gene. The CDR3 region has the DNA TGTGCCAGCAAACCGGGACCGGGGGACATTCAGTACTTC. Translated, it gives CASKPGPGDIQYF.